This TCR beta chain was captured by sequencing in a study of CD8+ T cells in alopecia areata. Findings and limits, study-wide: Scalp sample data also include resident alphabeta T cells from normal skin.

Remarks on this clone: What it binds is not known.

Isolated RNA was reverse transcribed into cDNA used as the sequencing template. Produced via immunoSEQ multiplex PCR; TCRdb's table is partial and in-frame only. Of 85,000 to 95,000 clones detected, over 70% appear once; the ten largest clones hold approximately 15%. Looked up from germline, CDR1 is SEHNR and CDR2 is FQNEAQ (reference sequence). V was trimmed by 4 bases and J by 7 bases, leaving 8 bases between them. This CDR3 is 12 amino acids long. Treatment given: oral pan-JAK inhibitor, 5-10 mg twice daily. The TCR sequence derives from a human donor with alopecia areata. This chain joins TRBV7-9 and TRBJ2-1; D unclear. Sequencing used CD8+ T cells sorted from blood, obtained at roughly week 45, from a patient treated with tofacitinib. The CDR3 coding sequence is TGTGCCAGCAGCTCAAGTTTGAATGAGCAGTTCTTC. Translating it yields CASSSSLNEQFF.